This T cell receptor (beta chain) is drawn from a study of graft-versus-host responses after intestinal transplantation. Generated by immunoSEQ multiplex PCR, the TCRdb table keeps only in-frame clones and is missing some. Of around 100,000 clones in the sample, roughly 84% were seen once. Trimming cost V 3 bases and J 0 bases; bases outside gene matches: 10. Germline CDR1 reads LGHNA; CDR2 reads YNFKEQ. The CDR3 covers 18 residues. On this clone: What it binds is not known.

This specimen was unstimulated CD4+ T cells sorted from spleen or lymph node cells, taken before transplant. The chain has TRBV4-2 and TRBJ2-5, with 10 nucleotides matching TRBD2. The sequence came from a human donor who was the organ donor for an intestinal transplant. In nucleotides, the CDR3 is TGTGCCAGCAGCCAGGAGGAAGCGGGGGGGCCATACCAAGAGACCCAGTACTTC. Amino acid sequence: CASSQEEAGGPYQETQYF.